These 4 T cell receptor beta chains share one sample of origin, sequenced in a study of cytomegalovirus exposure and HLA in healthy donors. The PCR was carried out with 60 Vbeta primers and 13 Jbeta primers. Repertoires were generated with immunoSEQ multiplex PCR, while TCRdb's copy carries only in-frame clones and drops some. The sample records approximately 150,000 clones, around 80% being singletons. The sequenced material came from PBMCs. These receptors were collected from a woman aged 45-65 years in good health and CMV-seropositive.

The chain combines TRBV2 with TRBJ2-2; 11 positions agree with TRBD1. The ends lost 6 bases at V and 7 bases at J; junction bases unmatched: 10. This CDR3 has 16 residues. From germline, CDR1 is SNHLY and CDR2 FYNNEI. The CDR3 DNA reads as TGTGCCAGCAGACCCGGACAGGGGGCAAGGTTCGGGGAGCTGTTTTTT. Translated, it gives CASRPGQGARFGELFF.

The chain joins TRBV19 to TRBJ2-7; D is unresolved. Looked up from germline, CDR1 is LNHDA and CDR2 is SQIVND (reference sequence). Trimming removed 3 bases from V and 1 base from J, with 7 bases in between. The CDR3 sequence is 13 residues long. The CDR3 DNA reads as TGTGCCAGTAGTATGGGCAGTTCCTACGAGCAGTACTTC. It translates to CASSMGSSYEQYF.

Comments on this clone: At one boundary the junction diverges from the germline segment, which might be a read error. The chain uses TRBV7-9 and TRBJ1-6, with 8 bases matching TRBD1. Germline loops: CDR1 SEHNR, CDR2 FQNEAQ (reference sequence). This CDR3 has 15 residues. In nucleotides, the CDR3 is TGTTCCAGCAGCTTGAGTGGACAGGGCAATTCACCCCTCCACTTT. Encoded protein: CSSSLSGQGNSPLHF.

This chain connects TRBV5-1 to TRBJ2-1; no firm D call. This CDR3 is 13 amino acids long. Germline CDR1 is SGHRS and CDR2 is YFSETQ. The V end was cut by 0 bases, the J end by 7 bases, with 8 bases between. CDR3 coding DNA: TGCGCCAGCAGCTTGGAGCGAGGTAATGAGCAGTTCTTC. Translating gives CASSLERGNEQFF.